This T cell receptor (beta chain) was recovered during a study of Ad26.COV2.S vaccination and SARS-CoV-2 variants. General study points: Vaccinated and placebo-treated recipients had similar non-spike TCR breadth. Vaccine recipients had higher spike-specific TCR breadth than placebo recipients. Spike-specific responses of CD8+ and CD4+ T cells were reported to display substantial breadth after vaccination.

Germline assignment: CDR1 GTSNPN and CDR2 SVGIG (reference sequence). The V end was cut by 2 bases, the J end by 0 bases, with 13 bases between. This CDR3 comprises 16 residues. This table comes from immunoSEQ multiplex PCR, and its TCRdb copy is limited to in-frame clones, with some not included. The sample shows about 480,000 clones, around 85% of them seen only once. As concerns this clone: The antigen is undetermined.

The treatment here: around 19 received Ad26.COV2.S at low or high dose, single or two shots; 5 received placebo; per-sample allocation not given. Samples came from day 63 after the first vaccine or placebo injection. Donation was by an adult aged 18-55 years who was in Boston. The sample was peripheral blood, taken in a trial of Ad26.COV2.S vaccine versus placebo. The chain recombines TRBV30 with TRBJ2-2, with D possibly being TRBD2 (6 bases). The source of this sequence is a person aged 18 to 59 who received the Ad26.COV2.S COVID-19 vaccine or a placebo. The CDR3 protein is CAWSKKRAANTGELFF. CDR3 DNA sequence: TGTGCCTGGAGTAAAAAGCGGGCAGCGAACACCGGGGAGCTGTTTTTT. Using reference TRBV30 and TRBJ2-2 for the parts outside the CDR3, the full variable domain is SQTIHQWPATLVQPVGSPLSLECTVEGTSNPNLYWYRQAAGRGLQLLFYSVGIGQISSEVPQNLSASRPQDRQFILSSKKLLLSDSGFYLCAWSKKRAANTGELFFGEGSRLTVL.